This TCR beta chain stems from a study of radiation and T cells in renal cell carcinoma. Study at large: Nephrectomy followed 15 Gy stereotactic body radiation by 4 weeks. Study-wide results and caveats: Baseline intratumoral clonotype presence is unknown without pretreatment biopsies.

The CDR3 has 16 residues. Trimming left V 4 bases short and J 3 bases short, with 19 bases between. Germline V CDR1 and CDR2: MNHGY, SVAAGI. Time point of the sample: baseline pretreatment blood. Treatment noted: 15 Gy SBRT to primary tumor, nephrectomy 4 weeks later. This renal cell carcinoma was of the clear cell type. Some clones are missing from TCRdb's copy, which holds only in-frame ones; the method was immunoSEQ multiplex PCR. The table shows some 100,000 clones, with over 75% occurring only once. Regarding this clone: Its antigen is not known.

This TCR came from a man aged 55 to 70 with renal cell carcinoma. The gene calls are TRBV6-9 and TRBJ2-7, with a weak D call TRBD2 (6 bases). Material: blood, obtained from a patient whose treatment included radiotherapy and nephrectomy. CDR3 sequence: CASSCPGTPRNYEQYF. CDR3 sequence (DNA): TGTGCCAGCAGTTGTCCCGGGACTCCCAGGAACTACGAGCAGTACTTC.